This TCR beta chain derives from a study of human T cells and chemical hapten exposure. The CDR3 consists of 13 residues. V lost 3 bases, J lost 6 bases, and 9 bases lay in between. Germline loops: CDR1 SGHTA, CDR2 FQGNSA. Each CDR3 protein is one row after TCRdb ran MiXCR on the RACE reads. This sample yields approximately 97,000 distinct CDR3 sequences, of which roughly a quarter are seen a single time; over 9% belongs to the top ten. Time point indicated: patch test 3, about 24 weeks after DPC sensitization. Treatment meaning: therapeutic diphenylcyclopropenone sensitization with weekly scalp DPC. The sample in question was whole blood, obtained in connection with sensitization to the hapten diphenylcyclopropenone (DPC). The clonotype was recovered from a man in his forties or fifties with alopecia areata. Some clones in this sample may be carry-over from other donors' samples. The rearrangement links TRBV7-2 to TRBJ2-4; no firm D call. This CDR3 is CASSLTGLNIQYF. CDR3 bases: TGTGCCAGCAGCTTGACCGGTTTAAACATTCAGTACTTC.